A single sample gave rise to the 25 T cell receptor beta chains below, sequenced in a study of radiotherapy plus CTLA-4 blockade in lung cancer. Only in-frame clones appear in the TCRdb table, and some are missing; sequencing was by immunoSEQ multiplex PCR. This sample has approximately 80,000 clones, with approximately 80% found just once. Sequenced material: peripheral blood, taken from a patient treated with radiotherapy plus ipilimumab. These receptors all come from a human donor with non-small cell lung cancer who had stable disease on radiotherapy plus ipilimumab.

This clone was detected only a few times. V is TRBV6-6 and J is TRBJ1-4, with 8 positions matching TRBD1. V was clipped by 5 bases and J by 5 bases; unmatched bases: 10. The germline gives CDR1 MNHNY, CDR2 SVGAGI (reference sequence). The CDR3 spans 16 residues. The CDR3: CASSTRTGRLNEKLFF. CDR3 nucleotides: TGTGCCAGCAGTACCCGGACAGGGAGGCTGAATGAAAAACTGTTTTTT.

The chain carries TRBV14 and TRBJ2-2; a weak D match, TRBD2 (5 bases). The CDR3 covers 16 residues. Between the trimmed V and J ends, which lost 4 bases and 1 base, there was a span of 13 bases. Germline V gene data show CDR1 as SGHDN and CDR2 as FVKESK. The CDR3 sequence is CASSPRPGVNTGELFF. CDR3 coding DNA: TGTGCCAGCAGCCCACGCCCCGGGGTGAACACCGGGGAGCTGTTTTTT.

In this sample, this clone turned up once. The chain carries TRBV7-3 and TRBJ1-1; possibly TRBD1 for D (5 bases). Germline assignment: CDR1 SGHTA and CDR2 FQGTGA. This CDR3 comprises 15 residues. The ends were cut back, 2 bases at V and 4 bases at J, with 14 bases in the middle. In DNA, the CDR3 is TGTGCCAGCAGCTTATCCGGACAAACGGGCACTGAAGCTTTCTTT. This codes for CASSLSGQTGTEAFF.

V gene TRBV19 combines with J gene TRBJ1-4; unclear D gene. The ends were cut back, 4 bases at V and 0 bases at J, with 6 bases in the middle. This CDR3 region has 14 residues. The germline gives CDR1 LNHDA, CDR2 SQIVND (reference sequence). This chain's CDR3 is CASSTGATNEKLFF. CDR3 sequence (DNA): TGTGCCAGTAGTACGGGAGCAACTAATGAAAAACTGTTTTTT.

This chain uses TRBV4-2 with TRBJ2-1, with D perhaps TRBD1 (5 bases). Germline values: CDR1 LGHNA, CDR2 YNFKEQ. V dropped 1 base and J dropped 0 bases, with 10 bases sitting between them. CDR3 length equals 16 residues. In DNA form, the CDR3 reads TGTGCCAGCAGCCAAGGACAGTTAAGCTCCTACAATGAGCAGTTCTTC. Translation gives CASSQGQLSSYNEQFF.

The chain joins TRBV14 to TRBJ2-7; the D gene could be TRBD1 or TRBD2 (5 bases each). Trimming shortened V by 5 bases and J by 3 bases, and 17 bases separated the two germline ends. Germline V gene lookup returns CDR1 SGHDN and CDR2 FVKESK. The CDR3 has 15 amino acids. The CDR3 bases are TGTGCCAGCAGCAAAATTTCCGGGACCTACTACGAGCAGTACTTC. Translation gives CASSKISGTYYEQYF.

This sequence joins TRBV28 and TRBJ1-2; 8 bases are shared with TRBD1. The length of the CDR3 is 15 residues. J was trimmed by 0 bases and V by 6 bases; bases with no gene match: 6. Germline CDR1 reads MDHEN; CDR2 reads SYDVKM. CDR3 DNA sequence: TGTGCCAGCAGCAACCCACAGGGGGCTAACTATGGCTACACCTTC. This translates into CASSNPQGANYGYTF.

The genes are TRBV6-5 and TRBJ1-2; 8 bases match TRBD1. Germline V gene sequence: CDR1 MNHEY, CDR2 SVGAGI. The J segment lost 5 bases and the V segment lost 2 bases, leaving 10 bases of the junction unmatched. This CDR3 has 16 residues. In nucleotides, the CDR3 is TGTGCCAGCAGTTACGTCCGCACAGGGGGAGGTTATGGCTACACCTTC. Translated, it gives CASSYVRTGGGYGYTF.

The chain employs TRBV27 and TRBJ2-1; 11 bases align to TRBD2. V was pared by 10 bases and J by 4 bases, with 12 bases of the junction left unmatched. There are 16 residues in the CDR3. Germline V gene data show CDR1 as MNHEY and CDR2 as SMNVEV (reference sequence). CDR3 protein: CATRRIAGGAYNEQFF. The CDR3 DNA reads as TGTGCCACCCGGAGAATAGCGGGAGGGGCTTACAATGAGCAGTTCTTC.

As to this clone: This CDR3 is also generated by other DNA sequences in the sample. The chain joins TRBV9 to TRBJ2-7; 9 bases align to TRBD1. V lost 4 bases to trimming and J lost 2 bases; unmatched junction nucleotides: 7. Germline lookup yields CDR1 SGDLS and CDR2 YYNGEE. The CDR3 has 15 amino acids. In DNA, the CDR3 is TGTGCCAGCAGCTCGGGACAGGGAGCCGCCTACGAGCAGTACTTC. This translates into CASSSGQGAAYEQYF.

The chain is built from TRBV18 and TRBJ2-5; D remains ambiguous. The germline gives CDR1 KGHSH, CDR2 LQKENI. The V gene lost 2 bases and the J gene lost 2 bases, with 6 bases spanning the gap. The CDR3 is made up of 13 amino acids. The CDR3 region is CASSPGQQETQYF. The CDR3 DNA follows: TGTGCCAGCTCACCAGGGCAGCAAGAGACCCAGTACTTC.

This chain joins TRBV5-1 and TRBJ2-5, with TRBD2 matching over 7 bases. Trimming cost V 0 bases and J 2 bases; bases outside gene matches: 4. Germline assignment: CDR1 SGHRS and CDR2 YFSETQ. The CDR3 extends over 15 amino acids. As DNA, the CDR3 is TGCGCCAGCAGCTTGGCAGCGGGACTACAAGAGACCCAGTACTTC. It specifies CASSLAAGLQETQYF.

The chain couples TRBV7-6 to TRBJ2-2, with 11 bases fitting TRBD2. The CDR3 length is 15 residues. The V and J ends lost 5 bases and 6 bases, in that order; junction bases with no gene match: 5. CDR1 is SGHVS and CDR2 is FNYEAQ in the germline V gene. The CDR3 DNA reads TGTGCCAGCAGCGAGACTAGCGGGGTGGCCGGGGAGCTGTTTTTT. Its translation: CASSETSGVAGELFF. The full variable domain, completed using reference TRBV7-6 and TRBJ2-2, is GAGVSQSPRYKVTKRGQDVALRCDPISGHVSLYWYRQALGQGPEFLTYFNYEAQQDKSGLPNDRFSAERPEGSISTLTIQRTEQRDSAMYRCASSETSGVAGELFFGEGSRLTVL.

This clone has more than one count but fewer than ten. The V gene is TRBV21-1, the J gene TRBJ2-1; the table gives TRBD2 as D, unverified against the DNA. TRBV21-1 is flagged as a pseudogene. The CDR3 extends over 13 amino acids. The CDR3 protein is CASSGGIIDEQFF. In DNA form, the CDR3 reads TGTGCCAGTTCCGGGGGGATTATCGATGAGCAGTTCTTC.

The chain couples TRBV28 to TRBJ1-5, with D possibly TRBD1 on 6 matching bases. Germline assignment: CDR1 MDHEN and CDR2 SYDVKM. The V end lost 5 bases, the J end lost 4 bases, and 15 bases lay between the germline ends. The CDR3 sequence is 15 residues long. Here the CDR3 DNA reads TGTGCCAGCAGTCTAGGGGGATCGGGGAATCAGCCCCAGCATTTT. It specifies CASSLGGSGNQPQHF.

The V call is TRBV5-6, the J call TRBJ2-7, with unresolved D. The length of the CDR3 is 13 residues. Germline values: CDR1 SGHDT, CDR2 YYEEEE. Trimming removed 4 bases from V and 1 base from J, with 9 bases in between. CDR3 loop: CASSRKASYEQYF. The CDR3 DNA follows: TGTGCCAGCAGCCGTAAGGCATCCTACGAGCAGTACTTC.

This chain connects TRBV7-8 to TRBJ2-1; D gene uncertain. The CDR3 is made up of 12 amino acids. Between the trimmed V and J ends, which lost 4 bases and 6 bases, there was a span of 7 bases. Germline V CDR1 and CDR2: SGHVS, FQNEAQ. The CDR3 sequence: CASSSLFNEQFF. The CDR3 nucleotides are TGTGCCAGCAGCTCCCTTTTCAATGAGCAGTTCTTC.

The chain recombines TRBV7-2 with TRBJ1-3; TRBD1 matches 9 bases. Germline V gene data show CDR1 as SGHTA and CDR2 as FQGNSA. V was pared by 3 bases and J by 6 bases, with 6 bases of the junction left unmatched. The CDR3 is made up of 15 amino acids. The CDR3: CASSFQQGAANTIYF. CDR3 nucleotide sequence: TGTGCCAGCAGCTTTCAACAGGGGGCTGCAAACACCATATATTTT.

The rearrangement links TRBV29-1 to TRBJ1-1; D is uncertain. Looked up from germline, CDR1 is SQVTM and CDR2 is ANQGSEA. The CDR3 is 12 amino acids. V was clipped by 7 bases and J by 1 base, with 10 bases between them. The CDR3 nucleotides are TGCAGCGGCCGGTCGGGGAACACTGAAGCTTTCTTT. This gives the protein CSGRSGNTEAFF.

The chain uses TRBV13 and TRBJ1-2; a possible D gene is TRBD1 (6 bases). Trimming shortened V by 5 bases and J by 5 bases, and 18 bases separated the two germline ends. CDR3 length: 15 amino acids. The germline gives CDR1 PRHDT, CDR2 FYEKMQ (reference sequence). The CDR3 coding sequence is TGTGCCAGCAGCATATTATTCAGGGGTTTTTATGGCTACACCTTC. This codes for CASSILFRGFYGYTF.

CDR3 protein: CASSLISRVNTGELFF. CDR3 bases: TGTGCCAGCAGTTTAATATCCAGGGTAAACACCGGGGAGCTGTTTTTT. V is TRBV27 and J is TRBJ2-2; perhaps TRBD1 as D (5 bases). The CDR3 length is 16 residues. Germline loops: CDR1 MNHEY, CDR2 SMNVEV (reference sequence). V was shortened by 2 bases and J by 2 bases, with 12 bases between the two germline ends.

V gene TRBV2 combines with J gene TRBJ1-2; TRBD1 is a possible D gene (5 bases). The CDR3 is 13 amino acids. Looked up from germline, CDR1 is SNHLY and CDR2 is FYNNEI. Trimming shortened V by 8 bases and J by 6 bases, and 16 bases separated the two germline ends. The CDR3 nucleotides read TGTGCCAGCCGGGACTCCCTTGTTGATGGCTACACCTTC. Protein product: CASRDSLVDGYTF.

V gene TRBV11-2 combines with J gene TRBJ2-1; no clear D gene. There are 17 residues in the CDR3. CDR1 SGHAT and CDR2 FQNNGV come from the germline V gene. Trimming took 1 base from V and 2 from J, leaving 15 bases between them. The CDR3 DNA reads as TGTGCCAGCAGCTTAGGAAGCCTCGGGTTAACCTACAATGAGCAGTTCTTC. Protein: CASSLGSLGLTYNEQFF.

The V gene is TRBV6-5, the J gene TRBJ2-7; 7 nucleotides line up with TRBD1. The V gene end was trimmed by 2 bases and the J gene end by 3 bases; junction bases not matched to a gene: 7. Looked up from germline, CDR1 is MNHEY and CDR2 is SVGAGI. The CDR3 loop spans 15 amino acids. The CDR3 sequence: CASSYLDRTNYEQYF. CDR3 nucleotide sequence: TGTGCCAGCAGTTACCTGGACAGGACAAACTACGAGCAGTACTTC.

The chain employs TRBV7-6 and TRBJ2-1, with D possibly called TRBD1 or TRBD2 (5 bases each). CDR1 is SGHVS, CDR2 FNYEAQ, per germline. The V end lost 2 bases, the J end lost 9 bases, and 8 bases lay between the germline ends. This CDR3 is 12 amino acids long. The CDR3 protein is CASSLRDGEQFF. CDR3 coding DNA: TGTGCCAGCAGCTTAAGGGACGGTGAGCAGTTCTTC.